Listed here are 28 T cell receptor beta chains from one sample, sequenced in a study of blood T cell repertoires in COVID-19. The assay was immunoSEQ multiplex PCR, and TCRdb's table has in-frame clones only and misses some. The sample holds around 77,000 clones; more than 80% are singletons and the top ten take 5.1%. The specimen was peripheral blood. These receptors were taken from a man older than 75 with acute or convalescent COVID-19.

The genes are TRBV11-2 and TRBJ2-1; 10 bases agree with TRBD2. The CDR3 totals 18 residues. Trimming removed 4 bases from V and 4 bases from J; junction bases left unmatched: 13. The germline V gene encodes CDR1 SGHAT and CDR2 FQNNGV. Written as DNA, the CDR3 is TGTGCCAGCAGCTCGGGACTAGCGCGGAAAGGTGCGTACAATGAGCAGTTCTTC. This encodes CASSSGLARKGAYNEQFF.

V usage is TRBV5-1 and J usage is TRBJ2-2; 8 bases map to TRBD1. After removal of 0 bases from V and 6 bases from J, the junction contained 7 bases not matched to a gene. The length of the CDR3 is 16 residues. From germline, CDR1 is SGHRS and CDR2 YFSETQ. The CDR3 coding sequence is TGCGCCAGCAGCTTGGCTGGGGACAGGAATGCCGGGGAGCTGTTTTTT. This translates into CASSLAGDRNAGELFF. Looking up the rest from reference TRBV5-1 and TRBJ2-2 gives the full variable domain: KAGVTQTPRYLIKTRGQQVTLSCSPISGHRSVSWYQQTPGQGLQFLFEYFSETQRNKGNFPGRFSGRQFSNSRSEMNVSTLELGDSALYLCASSLAGDRNAGELFFGEGSRLTVL.

This chain joins TRBV30 and TRBJ1-6; D gene uncertain. The germline V and J ends were trimmed by 0 bases and 8 bases, with 5 bases remaining between them. This CDR3 is 12 amino acids long. In germline, CDR1 is GTSNPN, CDR2 SVGIG (reference sequence). CDR3 coding DNA: TGTGCCTGGAGTGTACTGGATTCACCCCTCCACTTT. This sequence encodes CAWSVLDSPLHF.

V usage is TRBV27 and J usage is TRBJ1-6, with 7 nucleotides matching TRBD1. V trimming: 1 base; J trimming: 10 bases; junction bases outside the gene matches: 13. This CDR3 comprises 17 residues. Looked up from germline, CDR1 is MNHEY and CDR2 is SMNVEV (reference sequence). CDR3 DNA: TGTGCCAGCAGTTTATTGGCAGGGGGGATCGGAAGGTCACCCCTCCACTTT. Protein sequence: CASSLLAGGIGRSPLHF.

V gene TRBV7-5 combines with J gene TRBJ2-2; the table assigns TRBD1, which was not confirmed against the DNA. TRBV7-5 is annotated as a pseudogene. CDR3 length equals 18 residues. CDR3 region: CARSLGRTRQKNTGELFF. The DNA of the CDR3 is TGTGCCAGAAGCTTAGGTCGAACGAGACAGAAGAACACCGGGGAGCTGTTTTTT.

The CDR3 reads CASSLAVGQPTYEQYF. CDR3 in DNA: TGTGCCAGCAGCTTGGCAGTGGGACAGCCGACCTACGAGCAGTACTTC. The chain uses TRBV5-6 and TRBJ2-7; 7 bases align to TRBD1. Germline-derived CDR1 and CDR2 are SGHDT and YYEEEE. The CDR3 runs to 16 residues. V lost 0 bases and J lost 2; bases outside the gene matches: 8.

The chain carries TRBV7-9 and TRBJ2-5, with 7 nucleotides matching TRBD1. V lost 5 bases and J lost 5; bases outside the gene matches: 11. The germline V gene encodes CDR1 SEHNR and CDR2 FQNEAQ (reference sequence). The CDR3 is 15 residues long. The CDR3 region is CASSPQTGPGETQYF. CDR3 sequence (DNA): TGTGCCAGCAGCCCGCAGACAGGGCCTGGGGAGACCCAGTACTTC.

The V gene is TRBV30, the J gene TRBJ1-5; no firm D call. Trimming left V 0 bases short and J 4 bases short, with 7 bases between. The CDR3 has 13 residues. Germline-derived CDR1 and CDR2 are GTSNPN and SVGIG (reference sequence). CDR3 amino acids: CAWSVRRNQPQHF. The CDR3 nucleotides are TGTGCCTGGAGTGTACGCAGAAATCAGCCCCAGCATTTT.

This chain connects TRBV27 to TRBJ1-4, with D maybe TRBD1 (5 bases). In germline, CDR1 is MNHEY, CDR2 SMNVEV (reference sequence). Trimming took off 3 bases at V and 6 bases at J, with 11 bases between the two ends. The CDR3 totals 14 residues. The CDR3 DNA reads as TGTGCCAGCAGTTTGAGCAGGGCATATGAAAAACTGTTTTTT. Its protein is CASSLSRAYEKLFF.

V gene TRBV5-1 combines with J gene TRBJ1-3; TRBD1 matches at 7 bases. Trimming took 0 bases from V and 3 from J; bases not matched to a gene: 12. CDR1 and CDR2 from the germline V gene are SGHRS and YFSETQ. The CDR3 consists of 18 residues. CDR3 region: CASSLATLDRLFGNTIYF. For the CDR3, the DNA is TGCGCCAGCAGCTTGGCGACGCTGGACAGGCTTTTTGGAAACACCATATATTTT.

The V call is TRBV6-2 or TRBV6-3, the J call TRBJ2-5; 7 bases are shared with TRBD1. V shed 0 bases, J shed 2 bases, and the junction held 0 bases outside the gene matches. CDR3 length: 14 residues. The V gene's germline CDR1 is MNHEY and CDR2 SVGEGT. The CDR3 loop reads CASSYSGQQETQYF. CDR3 nucleotides: TGTGCCAGCAGTTACTCGGGACAGCAAGAGACCCAGTACTTC.

The V and J genes are TRBV27 and TRBJ1-5; unclear D gene. The CDR3 has 15 amino acids. Trimming removed 3 bases from V and 2 bases from J, with 11 bases in between. The germline CDR1 and CDR2 sequences are MNHEY and SMNVEV (reference sequence). This chain's CDR3 is CASSFNPGGNQPQHF. The CDR3 nucleotides read TGTGCCAGCAGTTTCAACCCTGGAGGCAATCAGCCCCAGCATTTT.

The V gene is TRBV12-1, the J gene TRBJ1-1. TRBV12-1 is flagged as a pseudogene. The CDR3 is made up of 16 amino acids. CDR3 region: CASSLIGVATDTEAFF. CDR3 nucleotide sequence: TGTGCCAGCAGCTTAATCGGTGTAGCAACGGACACTGAAGCTTTCTTT.

The V gene is TRBV19, the J gene TRBJ1-4; D is possibly TRBD1 (5 bases). This CDR3 is 15 amino acids long. Per the germline V gene, CDR1 is LNHDA and CDR2 is SQIVND (reference sequence). Trimming cost V 7 bases and J 10 bases, with 22 bases left between them. The DNA for the CDR3 is TGTGCCAGTACCGTAGATGGGTCCGGGCAGGGAAAACTGTTTTTT. It encodes CASTVDGSGQGKLFF.

This clone showed up just once. V gene TRBV5-1 combines with J gene TRBJ1-6, with D unresolved. Trimming pared 0 bases from V and 10 bases from J, leaving 11 bases between. Germline V gene lookup returns CDR1 SGHRS and CDR2 YFSETQ. The CDR3 extends over 14 amino acids. DNA for the CDR3: TGCGCCAGCAGCTTGGAGCAGGCTGGCTCACCCCTCCACTTT. Amino acid sequence: CASSLEQAGSPLHF.

The V and J genes are TRBV19 and TRBJ2-7; D is uncertain. CDR1 and CDR2 from the germline V gene are LNHDA and SQIVND (reference sequence). The CDR3 loop spans 13 amino acids. The V gene lost 3 bases and the J gene lost 3 bases, with 9 bases spanning the gap. The CDR3 here is CASSMVEHYEQYF. The DNA for the CDR3 is TGTGCCAGTAGTATGGTAGAGCACTACGAGCAGTACTTC.

V gene TRBV7-3 combines with J gene TRBJ2-2; the D is unclear. V was trimmed by 5 bases and J by 3 bases, leaving 10 bases between them. Germline V gene lookup returns CDR1 SGHTA and CDR2 FQGTGA. This CDR3 spans 14 amino acids. The CDR3 loop reads CASSIRHYTGELFF. For the CDR3, the DNA is TGTGCCAGCAGCATCCGACACTACACCGGGGAGCTGTTTTTT.

The chain employs TRBV13 and TRBJ2-2; a weak D match, TRBD2 (7 bases). V lost 5 bases and J 4 bases, leaving 23 bases between the germline ends. Germline V CDR1 and CDR2: PRHDT, FYEKMQ (reference sequence). This CDR3 is 18 amino acids long. The CDR3 sequence: CASSLSLQGGAGTGELFF. The DNA for the CDR3 is TGTGCCAGCAGCCTCTCCCTCCAAGGGGGGGCTGGCACCGGGGAGCTGTTTTTT.

The J gene is TRBJ1-1, the V gene TRBV5-1; tentative D call: TRBD1 (6 bases). The CDR3 runs 15 residues. Germline V lookup: CDR1 SGHRS, CDR2 YFSETQ. V shed 4 bases and J shed 1 base, with 14 bases lying between them. The CDR3 is CASSLTAGENTEAFF. CDR3 nucleotide sequence: TGCGCCAGCAGCCTTACGGCAGGGGAGAACACTGAAGCTTTCTTT.

This sequence joins TRBV7-2 and TRBJ2-3; 14 bases are shared with TRBD2. Germline-derived CDR1 and CDR2 are SGHTA and FQGNSA. This CDR3 has 17 amino acids. The V gene end was trimmed by 4 bases and the J gene end by 6 bases; junction bases not matched to a gene: 9. CDR3 sequence (DNA): TGTGCCAGCAGCTACCGACTAGCGGGGGGGCCGGGCGATACGCAGTATTTT. This encodes CASSYRLAGGPGDTQYF.

V is TRBV7-9 and J is TRBJ2-7, with a weak D call TRBD2 (7 bases). This CDR3 has 15 amino acids. The V gene's germline CDR1 is SEHNR and CDR2 FQNEAQ (reference sequence). The V end was cut by 7 bases, the J end by 5 bases, with 21 bases between. This chain's CDR3 is CASTPPTGGGNEQYF. DNA of the CDR3: TGTGCCAGCACCCCCCCCACGGGGGGCGGGAACGAGCAGTACTTC.

The genes are TRBV5-1 and TRBJ2-2; 8 bases align to TRBD1. CDR1 SGHRS and CDR2 YFSETQ come from the germline V gene. J gave up 6 bases and V 5 bases, and 3 bases lay outside the gene matches. This CDR3 contains 13 residues. The CDR3 protein is CASRPQGAGELFF. The CDR3 DNA follows: TGCGCCAGCAGACCACAGGGGGCCGGGGAGCTGTTTTTT.

The V gene is TRBV5-4, the J gene TRBJ2-5; 7 positions match TRBD2. CDR1 is SGHNT, CDR2 YYREEE, per germline (reference sequence). V shed 0 bases and J 5 bases; nucleotides not matched to a gene: 7. The CDR3 covers 15 residues. DNA of the CDR3: TGTGCCAGCAGCTTGGCGGGGAGGGGTGGGGAGACCCAGTACTTC. Protein sequence: CASSLAGRGGETQYF.

The gene calls are TRBV4-3 and TRBJ1-2; tentatively, D is TRBD1 (5 bases). Germline values: CDR1 LGHNA, CDR2 YSLEER. V was clipped by 2 bases and J by 4 bases, with 14 bases between them. CDR3 size: 15 residues. CDR3: CASSQSLTATYGYTF. The CDR3 nucleotides read TGCGCCAGCAGCCAATCCTTGACAGCCACCTATGGCTACACCTTC.

This chain connects TRBV19 to TRBJ1-2; 9 nucleotides align to TRBD1. The germline gives CDR1 LNHDA, CDR2 SQIVND (reference sequence). This CDR3 comprises 15 residues. V shed 7 bases, J shed 8 bases, and the junction held 14 bases outside the gene matches. As DNA, the CDR3 is TGTGCCAGTACCCCTTCAACAGGGGGCTTCGGGGGCTACACCTTC. Translation: CASTPSTGGFGGYTF.

The chain links TRBV9 to TRBJ2-7, with 7 bases lining up with TRBD1. Germline V gives CDR1 SGDLS, CDR2 YYNGEE. The CDR3 sequence is 17 residues long. Trimming took 0 bases from V and 3 from J; bases not matched to a gene: 12. The CDR3 DNA reads TGTGCCAGCAGCGTAGCCCCAGGGACAGCGGATCTCTACGAGCAGTACTTC. Translating it yields CASSVAPGTADLYEQYF.

This clone was picked up one time. CDR3 region: CASSPQIRATGQKVSPLHF. CDR3 bases: TGTGCCAGCTCACCACAGATAAGGGCAACGGGACAGAAGGTTTCACCCCTCCACTTT. The chain carries TRBV18 and TRBJ1-6; 7 bases agree with TRBD1. CDR1 is KGHSH and CDR2 is LQKENI in the germline V gene. V lost 1 base, J lost 9 bases, and 18 bases stayed unmatched. The CDR3 extends over 19 amino acids.

V and J are TRBV19 and TRBJ1-4; TRBD1 matches at 9 bases. The junction had 9 bases not matched to a gene; V was cut back by 11 bases and J by 8 bases. Germline-derived CDR1 and CDR2 are LNHDA and SQIVND (reference sequence). The CDR3 runs 13 residues. The CDR3 loop is CASTGTGWEKLFF. CDR3 nucleotide sequence: TGTGCCTCAACCGGGACAGGGTGGGAAAAACTGTTTTTT.